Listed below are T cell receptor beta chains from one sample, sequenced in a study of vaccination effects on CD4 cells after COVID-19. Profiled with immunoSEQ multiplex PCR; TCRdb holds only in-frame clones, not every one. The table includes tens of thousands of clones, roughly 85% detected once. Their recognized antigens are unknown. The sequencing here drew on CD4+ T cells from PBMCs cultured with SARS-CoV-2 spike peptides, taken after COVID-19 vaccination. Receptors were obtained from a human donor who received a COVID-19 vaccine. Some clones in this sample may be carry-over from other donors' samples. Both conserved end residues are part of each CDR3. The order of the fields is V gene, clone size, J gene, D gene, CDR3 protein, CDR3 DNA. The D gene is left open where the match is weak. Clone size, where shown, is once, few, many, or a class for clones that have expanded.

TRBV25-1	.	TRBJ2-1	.	CASADTRRGHYNEQFF	TGTGCCAGCGCTGACACCCGCAGGGGCCACTACAATGAGCAGTTCTTC
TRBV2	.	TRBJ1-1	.	CASSEMQLMNTEAFF	TGTGCCAGCAGTGAGATGCAGCTAATGAACACTGAAGCTTTCTTT
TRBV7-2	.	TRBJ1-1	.	CASSLDAGLAFF	TGTGCCAGCAGCTTAGACGCGGGACTTGCTTTCTTT
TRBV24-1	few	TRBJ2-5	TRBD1	CATSDDTGDRETQYF	TGTGCCACCAGTGATGACACAGGGGATAGAGAGACCCAGTACTTC
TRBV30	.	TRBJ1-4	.	CAWKSDPSNEKLFF	TGTGCCTGGAAGTCGGACCCATCTAATGAAAAACTGTTTTTT
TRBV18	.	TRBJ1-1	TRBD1	CASSPLRTGPNTEAFF	TGTGCCAGCTCACCACTCCGGACAGGACCGAACACTGAAGCTTTCTTT
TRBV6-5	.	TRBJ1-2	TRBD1	CASSTRDRGSGYTF	TGTGCCAGCAGTACCCGGGACAGGGGTTCTGGCTACACCTTC
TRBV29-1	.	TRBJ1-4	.	CRVGEKLFF	TGCAGAGTGGGGGAAAAACTGTTTTTT
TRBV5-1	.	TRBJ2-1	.	CASSLVGVLGPEQFF	TGCGCCAGCAGCTTGGTTGGGGTCCTGGGGCCGGAGCAGTTCTTC
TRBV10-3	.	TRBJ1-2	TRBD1	CAISEDRDRVSLNYGYTF	TGTGCCATCAGTGAGGACCGGGACAGGGTTTCCCTCAACTATGGCTACACCTTC
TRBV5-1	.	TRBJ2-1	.	CASSSKLGSSYNEQFF	TGCGCCAGCAGCTCCAAACTAGGGTCCTCCTACAATGAGCAGTTCTTC
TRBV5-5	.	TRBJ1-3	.	CASSLQGGGNTIYF	TGTGCCAGCAGCTTACAGGGAGGTGGAAACACCATATATTTT
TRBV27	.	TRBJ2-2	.	CASSLSGTGELFF	TGTGCCAGCAGTTTATCGGGCACCGGGGAGCTGTTTTTT
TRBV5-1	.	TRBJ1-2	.	CASSLGTADYGYTF	TGCGCCAGCAGCTTGGGGACAGCCGACTATGGCTACACCTTC
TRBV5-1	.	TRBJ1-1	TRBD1	CASNQGVNTEAFF	TGCGCCAGCAATCAGGGGGTGAACACTGAAGCTTTCTTT
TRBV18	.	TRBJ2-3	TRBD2	CASSPASGGEDTQYF	TGTGCCAGCTCACCAGCTAGCGGGGGGGAAGATACGCAGTATTTT
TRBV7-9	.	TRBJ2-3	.	CASSLAGQSTDTQYF	TGTGCCAGCAGCTTAGCCGGACAGAGCACAGATACGCAGTATTTT
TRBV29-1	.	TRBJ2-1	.	CSVASNEQFF	TGCAGCGTTGCAAGCAATGAGCAGTTCTTC
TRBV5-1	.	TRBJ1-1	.	CASRNNPGLNTEAFF	TGCGCCAGCAGAAATAATCCGGGGCTGAACACTGAAGCTTTCTTT
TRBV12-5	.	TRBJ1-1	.	CASGLVLGKVTEAFF	TGTGCTAGTGGTTTGGTACTAGGGAAAGTCACTGAAGCTTTCTTT
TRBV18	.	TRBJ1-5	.	CASSRVGSSNQPQHF	TGTGCCAGCTCACGAGTAGGCAGTAGCAATCAGCCCCAGCATTTT
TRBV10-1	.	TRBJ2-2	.	CASSLIRNTGELFF	TGCGCCAGCAGTCTGATCAGGAACACCGGGGAGCTGTTTTTT
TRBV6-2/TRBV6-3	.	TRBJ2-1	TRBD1	CASSFGTAAYNEQFF	TGTGCCAGCAGTTTCGGGACAGCGGCCTACAATGAGCAGTTCTTC
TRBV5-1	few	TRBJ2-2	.	CASSLGQSRAGELFF	TGCGCCAGCAGCCTCGGACAGTCGAGGGCCGGGGAGCTGTTTTTT
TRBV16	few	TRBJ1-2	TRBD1	CASSQPRLQGNYGYTF	TGTGCCAGCAGCCAACCCCGCCTACAGGGGAACTATGGCTACACCTTC
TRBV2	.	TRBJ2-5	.	CASHRQETQYF	TGTGCCAGCCACCGCCAAGAGACCCAGTACTTC
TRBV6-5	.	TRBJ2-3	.	CASSNSVRSTDTQYF	TGTGCCAGCAGCAACAGCGTACGTAGCACAGATACGCAGTATTTT
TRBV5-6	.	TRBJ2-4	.	CASSQDGSRRDIQYF	TGTGCCAGCAGCCAAGACGGGAGTAGGAGGGACATTCAGTACTTC
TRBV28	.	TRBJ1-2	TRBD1	CATHRGSSDGYTF	TGTGCCACCCACAGGGGATCTTCGGATGGCTACACCTTC
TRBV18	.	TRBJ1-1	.	CASSPPGPYTEAFF	TGTGCCAGCTCACCACCGGGCCCATACACTGAAGCTTTCTTT
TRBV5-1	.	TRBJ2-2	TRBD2	CASSGGTSGNGELFF	TGCGCCAGCAGCGGGGGGACTAGCGGGAACGGGGAGCTGTTTTTT
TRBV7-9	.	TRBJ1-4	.	CASSLNGIGKGEKLFF	TGTGCCAGCAGCTTGAATGGAATAGGGAAGGGAGAAAAACTGTTTTTT
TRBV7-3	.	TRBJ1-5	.	CASSLDSRQPQHF	TGTGCCAGCAGCTTAGATTCACGGCAGCCCCAGCATTTT
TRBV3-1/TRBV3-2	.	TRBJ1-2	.	CASSQAGRHYGYTF	TGTGCCAGCAGCCAAGCGGGACGGCACTATGGCTACACCTTC
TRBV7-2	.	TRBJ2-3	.	CASSRSKADTQYF	TGTGCCAGCAGCCGAAGTAAAGCAGATACGCAGTATTTT
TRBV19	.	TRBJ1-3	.	CASRTRQDISGNTIYF	TGTGCCAGTAGGACCAGACAGGACATCTCTGGAAACACCATATATTTT
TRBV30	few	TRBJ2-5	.	CAWSVASGTQYF	TGTGCCTGGAGTGTAGCGTCCGGGACCCAGTACTTC
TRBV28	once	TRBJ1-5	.	CASTAGPLVQPQHF	TGTGCCAGCACCGCAGGGCCCTTAGTTCAGCCCCAGCATTTT
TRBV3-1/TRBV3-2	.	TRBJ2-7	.	CASSQGSNYEQYF	TGTGCCAGCAGCCAAGGGAGCAACTACGAGCAGTACTTC
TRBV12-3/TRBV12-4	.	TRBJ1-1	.	CASSWGGATAFF	TGTGCCAGCAGCTGGGGGGGGGCTACGGCTTTCTTT
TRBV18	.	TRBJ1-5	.	CASSPTEVQGNQPQHF	TGTGCCAGCTCACCAACGGAGGTTCAGGGAAATCAGCCCCAGCATTTT
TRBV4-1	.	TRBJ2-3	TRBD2	CASSQGPAGGTDTQYF	TGCGCCAGCAGCCAGGGGCCAGCGGGGGGGACAGATACGCAGTATTTT
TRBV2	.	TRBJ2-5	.	CASAEGGLGETQYF	TGTGCCAGCGCGGAGGGGGGGCTCGGGGAGACCCAGTACTTC
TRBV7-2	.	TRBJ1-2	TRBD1	CASSPSTGGGYGYTF	TGTGCCAGCAGCCCTTCGACAGGGGGCGGCTATGGCTACACCTTC
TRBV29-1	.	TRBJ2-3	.	CSAEEQSTDTQYF	TGCAGCGCAGAGGAGCAGAGCACAGATACGCAGTATTTT
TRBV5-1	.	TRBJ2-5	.	CASYSGRGGEWTQYF	TGCGCCAGCTACTCCGGCAGGGGAGGTGAGTGGACCCAGTACTTC
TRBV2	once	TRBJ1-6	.	CASSGAVSYNSPLHF	TGTGCCAGCAGTGGGGCTGTCTCCTATAATTCACCCCTCCACTTT
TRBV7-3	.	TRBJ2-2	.	CASSEGANTGELFF	TGTGCCAGCAGCGAGGGGGCGAACACCGGGGAGCTGTTTTTT
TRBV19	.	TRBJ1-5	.	CASSISGGVSNQPQHF	TGTGCCAGTAGTATAAGTGGAGGGGTTAGCAATCAGCCCCAGCATTTT
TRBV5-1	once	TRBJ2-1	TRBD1	CASAGGQGAYNEQFF	TGCGCCAGCGCTGGGGGGCAGGGGGCTTACAATGAGCAGTTCTTC
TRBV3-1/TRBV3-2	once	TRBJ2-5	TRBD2	CASSPRRTSGGGETQYF	TGTGCCAGCAGCCCGCGCCGGACTAGCGGGGGGGGAGAGACCCAGTACTTC
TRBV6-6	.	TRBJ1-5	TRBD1	CASSGQGYQPQHF	TGTGCCAGCAGTGGACAGGGCTATCAGCCCCAGCATTTT
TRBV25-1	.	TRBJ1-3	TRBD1	CASSHPRDSVFSGNTIYF	TGTGCCAGCAGTCACCCTCGGGACAGCGTTTTCTCTGGAAACACCATATATTTT
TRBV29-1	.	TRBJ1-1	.	CSVDGRLNTEAFF	TGCAGCGTCGACGGACGGTTGAACACTGAAGCTTTCTTT
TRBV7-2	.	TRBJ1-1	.	CASSSDSMNTEAFF	TGTGCCAGCAGCTCGGACAGCATGAACACTGAAGCTTTCTTT
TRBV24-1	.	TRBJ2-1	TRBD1	CATSDLNRGYNEQFF	TGTGCCACCAGTGACCTGAACAGGGGTTACAATGAGCAGTTCTTC